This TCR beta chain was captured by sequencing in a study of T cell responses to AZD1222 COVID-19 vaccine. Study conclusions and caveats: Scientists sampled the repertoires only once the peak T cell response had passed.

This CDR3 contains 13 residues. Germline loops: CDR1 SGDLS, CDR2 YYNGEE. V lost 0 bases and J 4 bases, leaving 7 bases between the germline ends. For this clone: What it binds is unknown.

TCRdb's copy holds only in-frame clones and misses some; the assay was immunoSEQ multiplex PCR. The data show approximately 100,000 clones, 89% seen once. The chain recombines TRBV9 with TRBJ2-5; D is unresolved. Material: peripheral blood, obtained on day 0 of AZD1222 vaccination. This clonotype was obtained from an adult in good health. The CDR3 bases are TGTGCCAGCAGCGTAGGGGTGAGAGAGACCCAGTACTTC. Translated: CASSVGVRETQYF.